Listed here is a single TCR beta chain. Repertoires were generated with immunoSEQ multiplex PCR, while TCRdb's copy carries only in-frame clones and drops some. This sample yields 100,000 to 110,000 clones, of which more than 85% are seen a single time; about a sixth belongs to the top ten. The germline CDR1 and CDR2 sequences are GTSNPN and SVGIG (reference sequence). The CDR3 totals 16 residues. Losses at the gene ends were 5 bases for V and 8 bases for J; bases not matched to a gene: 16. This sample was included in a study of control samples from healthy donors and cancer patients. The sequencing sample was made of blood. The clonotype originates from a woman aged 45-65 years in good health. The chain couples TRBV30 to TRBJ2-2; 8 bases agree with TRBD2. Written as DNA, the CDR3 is TGTGCCTGGTCGGGAGGGTCGGACCTTGTAAAGGGGGAGCTGTTTTTT. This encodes CAWSGGSDLVKGELFF.